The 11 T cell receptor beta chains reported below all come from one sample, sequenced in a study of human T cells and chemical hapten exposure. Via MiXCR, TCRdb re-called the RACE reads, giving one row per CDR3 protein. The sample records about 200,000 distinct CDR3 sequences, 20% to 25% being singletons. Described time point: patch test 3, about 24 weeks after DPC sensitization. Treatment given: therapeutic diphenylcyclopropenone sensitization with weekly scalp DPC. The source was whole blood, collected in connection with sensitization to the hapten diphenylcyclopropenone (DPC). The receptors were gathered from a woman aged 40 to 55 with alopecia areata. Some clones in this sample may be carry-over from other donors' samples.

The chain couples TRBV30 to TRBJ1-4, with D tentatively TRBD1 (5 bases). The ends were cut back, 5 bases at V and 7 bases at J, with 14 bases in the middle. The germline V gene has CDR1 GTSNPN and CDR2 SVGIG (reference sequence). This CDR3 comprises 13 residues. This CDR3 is CAWSTWGIEKLFF. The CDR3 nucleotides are TGTGCCTGGTCGACGTGGGGGATTGAAAAACTGTTTTTT.

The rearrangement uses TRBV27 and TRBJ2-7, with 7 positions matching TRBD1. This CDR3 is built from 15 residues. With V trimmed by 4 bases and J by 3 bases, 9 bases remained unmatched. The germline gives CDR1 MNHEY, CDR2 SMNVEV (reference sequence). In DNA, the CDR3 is TGTGCCAGCAGTTCGCTGACAGGGTGGGGCTACGAGCAGTACTTC. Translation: CASSSLTGWGYEQYF.

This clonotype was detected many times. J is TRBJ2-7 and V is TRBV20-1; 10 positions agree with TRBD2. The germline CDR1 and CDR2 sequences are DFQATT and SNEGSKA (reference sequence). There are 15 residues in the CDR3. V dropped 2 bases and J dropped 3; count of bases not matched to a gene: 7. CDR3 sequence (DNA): TGCAGTGCTAGACCCCTAGCGGGAGCCGTCTACGAGCAGTACTTC. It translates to CSARPLAGAVYEQYF.

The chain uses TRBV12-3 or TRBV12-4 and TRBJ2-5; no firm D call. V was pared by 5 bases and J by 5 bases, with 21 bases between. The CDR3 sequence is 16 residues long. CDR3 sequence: CASSPGRASMGETQYF. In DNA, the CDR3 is TGTGCCAGCAGTCCGGGCCGGGCCTCTATGGGGGAGACCCAGTACTTC.

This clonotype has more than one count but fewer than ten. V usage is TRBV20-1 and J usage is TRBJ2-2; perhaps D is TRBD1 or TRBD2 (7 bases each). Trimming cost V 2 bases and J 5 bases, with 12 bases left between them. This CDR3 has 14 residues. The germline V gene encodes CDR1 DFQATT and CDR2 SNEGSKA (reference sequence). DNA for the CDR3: TGCAGTGCTAGAAACCAGGGGGGGACCGGGGAGCTGTTTTTT. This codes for CSARNQGGTGELFF.

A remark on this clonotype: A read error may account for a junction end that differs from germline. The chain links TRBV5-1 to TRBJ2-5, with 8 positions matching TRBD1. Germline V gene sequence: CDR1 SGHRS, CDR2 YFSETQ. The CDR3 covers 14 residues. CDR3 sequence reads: CASSFQGAEETQYF. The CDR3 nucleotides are TGTGCCAGCAGCTTCCAGGGGGCCGAGGAGACCCAGTACTTC.

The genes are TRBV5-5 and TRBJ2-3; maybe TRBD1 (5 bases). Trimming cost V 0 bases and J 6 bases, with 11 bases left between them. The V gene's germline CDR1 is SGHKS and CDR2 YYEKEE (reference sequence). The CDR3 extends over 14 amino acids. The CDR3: CASSLEQGSDTQYF. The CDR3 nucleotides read TGTGCCAGCAGCTTGGAGCAGGGTTCGGATACGCAGTATTTT. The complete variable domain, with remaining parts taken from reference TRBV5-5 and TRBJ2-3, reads DAGVTQSPTHLIKTRGQQVTLRCSPISGHKSVSWYQQVLGQGPQFIFQYYEKEERGRGNFPDRFSARQFPNYSSELNVNALLLGDSALYLCASSLEQGSDTQYFGPGTRLTVL.

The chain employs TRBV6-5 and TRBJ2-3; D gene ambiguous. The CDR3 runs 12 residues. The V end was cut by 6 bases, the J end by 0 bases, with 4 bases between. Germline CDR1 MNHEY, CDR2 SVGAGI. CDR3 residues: CASRKSTDTQYF. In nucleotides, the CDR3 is TGTGCCAGCAGAAAGAGCACAGATACGCAGTATTTT.

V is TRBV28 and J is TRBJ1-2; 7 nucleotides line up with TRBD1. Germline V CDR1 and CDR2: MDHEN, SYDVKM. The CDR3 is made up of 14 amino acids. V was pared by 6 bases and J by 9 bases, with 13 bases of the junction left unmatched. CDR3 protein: CASRISGTVFRYTF. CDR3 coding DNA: TGTGCCAGCAGAATCTCCGGGACAGTGTTTCGCTACACCTTC.

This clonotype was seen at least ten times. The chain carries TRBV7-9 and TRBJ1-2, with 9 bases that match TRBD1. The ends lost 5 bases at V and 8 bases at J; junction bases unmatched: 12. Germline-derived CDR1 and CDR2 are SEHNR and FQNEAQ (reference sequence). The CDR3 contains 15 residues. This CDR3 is CASSGQGIYGWGYTF. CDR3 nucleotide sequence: TGTGCCAGCAGCGGACAGGGGATATATGGTTGGGGCTACACCTTC.

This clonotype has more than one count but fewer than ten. As DNA, the CDR3 is TGTGCCAGTGCGATGTACAGGGGGCTGAATGAAAAACTGTTTTTT. Translated: CASAMYRGLNEKLFF. The chain has TRBV6-1 and TRBJ1-4; the match to TRBD1 covers 9 bases. Trimming cost V 9 bases and J 5 bases; bases outside gene matches: 10. The length of the CDR3 is 15 residues. The germline gives CDR1 MNHNS, CDR2 SASEGT.